Listed here are 30 T cell receptor beta chains from one sample, sequenced in a study of blood T cell repertoires in COVID-19. TCRdb keeps only in-frame clones here, not all; method: immunoSEQ multiplex PCR. In the table there are 150,000 or so clones, roughly 83% of which are singletons. Input material: PBMCs or T cells enriched from blood (not recorded which). These receptors originate from a man aged 45-65 years who had recovered from COVID-19.

The chain joins TRBV12-5 to TRBJ1-5, with TRBD1 identical over 7 bases. This CDR3 is 13 amino acids long. With 5 bases clipped from V and 10 bases from J, the junction kept 8 bases outside the gene matches. Germline V lookup: CDR1 LGHNT, CDR2 FRNRAP. The CDR3 DNA reads TGTGCTAGTGGTGCGTCTACAGGGGAACCCCAGCATTTT. Translation: CASGASTGEPQHF.

This clone appeared once. V is TRBV25-1 and J is TRBJ1-2; TRBD1 agrees at 8 bases. The trim removed 4 bases at V and 8 bases at J, leaving 9 bases unmatched. This CDR3 comprises 14 residues. Germline CDR1 MGHDK, CDR2 SYGVNS. Here the CDR3 reads CASSVSTGAGGYTF. The CDR3, as DNA: TGTGCCAGCAGTGTCTCGACAGGGGCGGGAGGCTACACCTTC.

V and J are TRBV24-1 and TRBJ2-5; 9 bases align to TRBD2. The CDR3 has 18 residues. Per germline, CDR1 KGHDR and CDR2 SFDVKD. The V segment lost 1 base and the J segment 4 bases; nucleotides outside the gene matches: 12. The CDR3: CATSDFRARRGGVETQYF. The DNA of the CDR3 is TGTGCCACCAGTGATTTTAGGGCGCGGCGGGGGGGCGTAGAGACCCAGTACTTC.

This rearrangement joins TRBV4-1 to TRBJ1-2; the match to TRBD1 covers 10 bases. The CDR3 has 15 residues. V lost 0 bases, J lost 8 bases, and 6 bases stayed unmatched. Germline-derived CDR1 and CDR2 are MGHRA and YSYEKL. The CDR3 protein is CASSQEEGQGRGYTF. CDR3 sequence (DNA): TGCGCCAGCAGCCAAGAAGAGGGACAGGGGCGAGGCTACACCTTC.

This chain links TRBV5-1 with TRBJ2-7, with D perhaps matching TRBD1 (6 bases). This CDR3 has 13 residues. The V and J ends lost 0 bases and 6 bases respectively, with 10 bases between them. Germline CDR1 is SGHRS and CDR2 is YFSETQ. The CDR3 loop is CASSLVGGSEQYF. For the CDR3, the DNA is TGCGCCAGCAGCTTGGTAGGGGGTAGCGAGCAGTACTTC.

This sequence joins TRBV2 and TRBJ2-7; possibly TRBD1 for D (6 bases). CDR3 length equals 14 residues. Per germline, CDR1 SNHLY and CDR2 FYNNEI. Trimming stripped 8 bases from V and 1 base from J, with 15 bases between. Here the CDR3 DNA reads TGTGCCAGCGCAAGACAGGAGACTTCCTACGAGCAGTACTTC. This sequence encodes CASARQETSYEQYF.

The V gene is TRBV4-3, the J gene TRBJ2-1; tentative D call: TRBD1 (5 bases). The CDR3 sequence is 17 residues long. The germline V gene encodes CDR1 LGHNA and CDR2 YSLEER. V gave up 0 bases and J gave up 2 bases, with 14 bases separating them. The CDR3 loop is CASSQESWQGAYNEQFF. CDR3 in DNA: TGCGCCAGCAGCCAAGAATCGTGGCAGGGTGCCTACAATGAGCAGTTCTTC.

In its sample, this clone was seen once. The chain couples TRBV6-2 or TRBV6-3 to TRBJ2-1, with 8 nucleotides matching TRBD2. The V and J ends lost 5 bases and 6 bases, in that order; junction bases with no gene match: 6. Germline lookup yields CDR1 MNHEY and CDR2 SVGEGT. There are 14 residues in the CDR3. The CDR3 DNA is TGTGCCAGCAGTCTTAGCGGGGAGCTCAATGAGCAGTTCTTC. Protein sequence: CASSLSGELNEQFF.

V is TRBV4-1 and J is TRBJ1-2; D not certain. V dropped 0 bases and J dropped 0 bases, with 8 bases sitting between them. Germline-derived CDR1 and CDR2 are MGHRA and YSYEKL. The CDR3 extends over 15 amino acids. DNA for the CDR3: TGCGCCAGCAGCCAAGAAGCGGCCGCTAACTATGGCTACACCTTC. Its translation: CASSQEAAANYGYTF.

The chain recombines TRBV6-5 with TRBJ2-1; 8 bases are shared with TRBD2. V shed 7 bases and J 7 bases; nucleotides not matched to a gene: 9. The CDR3 consists of 14 residues. Per the germline V gene, CDR1 is MNHEY and CDR2 is SVGAGI. CDR3 bases: TGTGCCAGCAATCATCTAGCGGGCGAAAATGAGCAGTTCTTC. Its translation: CASNHLAGENEQFF.

J is TRBJ2-4 and V is TRBV12-5; TRBD2 agrees at 12 bases. The CDR3 is 18 amino acids. Germline CDR1 and CDR2: LGHNT and FRNRAP. V gave up 5 bases and J gave up 0 bases; unmatched junction bases: 8. The CDR3, as DNA: TGTGCTAGTGGTCCGGGACTAGCGGGTCCCATAGCCAAAAACATTCAGTACTTC. This gives the protein CASGPGLAGPIAKNIQYF.

V gene TRBV30 combines with J gene TRBJ1-2; 7 bases match TRBD1. V lost 1 base to trimming and J lost 6 bases; unmatched junction nucleotides: 11. Per the germline V gene, CDR1 is GTSNPN and CDR2 is SVGIG (reference sequence). The CDR3 contains 15 residues. CDR3 DNA: TGTGCCTGGAGTGACCCGGGAAGGGGGCGCGATGGCTACACCTTC. Translation: CAWSDPGRGRDGYTF. Full variable domain (rest looked up from reference TRBV30 and TRBJ1-2): SQTIHQWPATLVQPVGSPLSLECTVEGTSNPNLYWYRQAAGRGLQLLFYSVGIGQISSEVPQNLSASRPQDRQFILSSKKLLLSDSGFYLCAWSDPGRGRDGYTFGSGTRLTVV.

CDR3 residues: CASSVSGGRNIQYF. CDR3 DNA sequence: TGTGCCAGCAGCGTTAGCGGGGGGCGGAACATTCAGTACTTC. J is TRBJ2-4 and V is TRBV2; TRBD2 aligns across 10 bases. Germline CDR1 and CDR2: SNHLY and FYNNEI. V lost 6 bases, J lost 7 bases, and 6 bases stayed unmatched. The CDR3 has 14 amino acids.

The chain employs TRBV18 and TRBJ2-7, with 7 nucleotides matching TRBD2. This CDR3 has 16 residues. The V gene's germline CDR1 is KGHSH and CDR2 LQKENI. V shed 1 base, J shed 0 bases, and the junction held 6 bases outside the gene matches. CDR3: CASSPRAGGGSYEQYF. The CDR3 DNA sequence: TGTGCCAGCTCACCACGCGCGGGCGGGGGCTCCTACGAGCAGTACTTC.

This rearrangement joins TRBV21-1 to TRBJ1-4; TRBD1, the D gene given by the table, was not confirmed from the DNA. TRBV21-1 is classified as a pseudogene. This CDR3 spans 19 amino acids. CDR3 sequence: CASSKEWLGQGRANEKLFF. CDR3 nucleotide sequence: TGTGCCAGCAGCAAAGAGTGGTTGGGACAGGGGAGGGCTAATGAAAAACTGTTTTTT.

This chain links TRBV29-1 with TRBJ1-1; tentatively, D is TRBD1 (6 bases). CDR1 and CDR2 from the germline V gene are SQVTM and ANQGSEA. V was cut by 3 bases and J by 5 bases, with 10 bases left in between. The CDR3 length is 12 residues. CDR3 amino acids: CSVELGATEAFF. CDR3 DNA sequence: TGCAGCGTTGAGCTGGGGGCGACTGAAGCTTTCTTT.

This clone was detected ten times or more. The gene calls are TRBV19 and TRBJ1-1; TRBD1 matches at 7 bases. The CDR3 has 15 amino acids. From germline, CDR1 is LNHDA and CDR2 SQIVND (reference sequence). The ends lost 6 bases at V and 0 bases at J; junction bases unmatched: 7. The CDR3 loop reads CASSNPGGMNTEAFF. The DNA of the CDR3 is TGTGCCAGTAGCAATCCAGGGGGTATGAACACTGAAGCTTTCTTT.

The V and J genes are TRBV3-1 (or the pseudogene TRBV3-2) and TRBJ2-2; a weak D match, TRBD2 (5 bases). CDR1 and CDR2 from the germline V gene are LGHDT and YNNKEL (reference sequence). Trimming removed 4 bases from V and 7 bases from J, with 10 bases in between. CDR3 length: 13 amino acids. The CDR3 here is CASSPGSGGELFF. CDR3 sequence (DNA): TGTGCCAGCAGCCCGGGGTCGGGCGGGGAGCTGTTTTTT.

The chain links TRBV7-6 to TRBJ1-2; D gene ambiguous. Germline CDR1 is SGHVS and CDR2 is FNYEAQ. Trimming removed 1 base at V and 3 bases at J, with 12 bases between. The length of the CDR3 is 15 residues. The CDR3 DNA sequence: TGTGCCAGCAGCTTAGGCCCGGCAGGCGACTATGGCTACACCTTC. Protein product: CASSLGPAGDYGYTF.

V usage is TRBV7-2 and J usage is TRBJ1-4, with D possibly TRBD1 on 5 matching bases. The ends were cut back, 0 bases at V and 7 bases at J, with 9 bases in the middle. Germline V gene data show CDR1 as SGHTA and CDR2 as FQGNSA. The CDR3 length is 14 residues. The CDR3, as DNA: TGTGCCAGCAGCTTAGCCAGGGTCGGTGAAAAACTGTTTTTT. It encodes CASSLARVGEKLFF. Supplemented by reference TRBV7-2 and TRBJ1-4, the full variable domain reads GAGVSQSPSNKVTEKGKDVELRCDPISGHTALYWYRQSLGQGLEFLIYFQGNSAPDKSGLPSDRFSAERTGGSVSTLTIQRTQQEDSAVYLCASSLARVGEKLFFGSGTQLSVL.

This clone was found a few times. The sample carries other DNA sequences with the same CDR3. The J gene is TRBJ2-3, the V gene TRBV6-2 or TRBV6-3, with 10 nucleotides matching TRBD2. V lost 6 bases to trimming and J lost 4 bases; unmatched junction nucleotides: 7. Germline-derived CDR1 and CDR2 are MNHEY and SVGEGT. The CDR3 is 15 residues long. CDR3 sequence: CASSSSGGAADTQYF. The CDR3, as DNA: TGTGCCAGCAGCTCGAGCGGGGGGGCCGCAGATACGCAGTATTTT.

This clone was counted between two and nine times. The rearrangement links TRBV14 to TRBJ1-1, with a weak D call TRBD1 (6 bases). Trimming took off 2 bases at V and 7 bases at J, with 11 bases between the two ends. The CDR3 loop spans 13 amino acids. Looked up from germline, CDR1 is SGHDN and CDR2 is FVKESK. The CDR3 loop reads CASSQFRGGEAFF. DNA for the CDR3: TGTGCCAGCAGCCAATTCAGGGGCGGTGAAGCTTTCTTT. The full variable domain, in which reference TRBV14 and TRBJ1-1 provide the parts outside the CDR3, is EAGVTQFPSHSVIEKGQTVTLRCDPISGHDNLYWYRRVMGKEIKFLLHFVKESKQDESGMPNNRFLAERTGGTYSTLKVQPAELEDSGVYFCASSQFRGGEAFFGQGTRLTVV.

The chain combines TRBV18 with TRBJ1-4; D ambiguous. V was clipped by 3 bases and J by 7 bases, with 9 bases between them. There are 13 residues in the CDR3. The germline CDR1 and CDR2 sequences are KGHSH and LQKENI. CDR3 residues: CASSPGATEKLFF. The CDR3 DNA reads as TGTGCCAGCTCACCGGGAGCGACTGAAAAACTGTTTTTT.

This clone has ten or more counts. The V and J genes are TRBV7-2 and TRBJ2-3, with TRBD1 as a possible D gene (5 bases). Germline V gene lookup returns CDR1 SGHTA and CDR2 FQGNSA. The CDR3 runs to 15 residues. Trimming took 7 bases from V and 0 from J, leaving 14 bases between them. The DNA for the CDR3 is TGTGCCAGCACTACAGGTCCTATTAGCACAGATACGCAGTATTTT. This translates into CASTTGPISTDTQYF.

The CDR3 loop reads CAATARTHPMNTEAFF. In nucleotides, the CDR3 is TGTGCCGCCACCGCCAGAACCCACCCCATGAACACTGAAGCTTTCTTT. The chain carries TRBV19 and TRBJ1-1; D uncertain. Germline lookup yields CDR1 LNHDA and CDR2 SQIVND (reference sequence). The germline V and J ends were trimmed by 11 bases and 0 bases, with 22 bases remaining between them. The CDR3 runs 16 residues.

The rearrangement links TRBV4-3 to TRBJ1-1; D is possibly TRBD1 (5 bases). Germline CDR1 and CDR2: LGHNA and YSLEER. Trimming took 0 bases from V and 0 from J, leaving 14 bases between them. This CDR3 comprises 17 residues. CDR3 amino acids: CASSQDSWQGMNTEAFF. In DNA, the CDR3 is TGCGCCAGCAGCCAAGATTCATGGCAGGGCATGAACACTGAAGCTTTCTTT.

This rearrangement joins TRBV18 to TRBJ2-7; TRBD2 matches at 7 bases. The junction had 0 bases not matched to a gene; V was cut back by 1 base and J by 0 bases. Germline V gives CDR1 KGHSH, CDR2 LQKENI. This CDR3 comprises 14 residues. The CDR3 DNA reads as TGTGCCAGCTCACCACGGGAGGGCTCCTACGAGCAGTACTTC. Translated: CASSPREGSYEQYF.

This sequence joins TRBV7-3 and TRBJ1-1; D perhaps matches TRBD1 (6 bases). The CDR3 sequence is 13 residues long. Germline CDR1 reads SGHTA; CDR2 reads FQGTGA. The V and J ends lost 2 bases and 8 bases respectively, with 12 bases between them. The CDR3 sequence: CASSLLGGDEAFF. CDR3 DNA sequence: TGTGCCAGCAGCTTACTAGGGGGAGACGAAGCTTTCTTT.

This rearrangement joins TRBV7-2 to TRBJ2-2; 7 bases line up with TRBD1. Trimming at V came to 5 bases and at J to 5 bases, leaving 5 bases not matched to a gene. This CDR3 contains 14 residues. CDR1 SGHTA and CDR2 FQGNSA come from the germline V gene. The CDR3 loop reads CASSMTGWTGELFF. CDR3 nucleotide sequence: TGTGCCAGCAGCATGACAGGGTGGACCGGGGAGCTGTTTTTT.

The chain joins TRBV28 to TRBJ1-2; TRBD1 aligns across 10 bases. Germline V lookup: CDR1 MDHEN, CDR2 SYDVKM. Trimming removed 5 bases from V and 8 bases from J; junction bases left unmatched: 14. The CDR3 loop spans 16 amino acids. CDR3 nucleotides: TGTGCCAGCAGTCCATGGACAGGGGGAACTTCGATGGGCTACACCTTC. Translation: CASSPWTGGTSMGYTF.